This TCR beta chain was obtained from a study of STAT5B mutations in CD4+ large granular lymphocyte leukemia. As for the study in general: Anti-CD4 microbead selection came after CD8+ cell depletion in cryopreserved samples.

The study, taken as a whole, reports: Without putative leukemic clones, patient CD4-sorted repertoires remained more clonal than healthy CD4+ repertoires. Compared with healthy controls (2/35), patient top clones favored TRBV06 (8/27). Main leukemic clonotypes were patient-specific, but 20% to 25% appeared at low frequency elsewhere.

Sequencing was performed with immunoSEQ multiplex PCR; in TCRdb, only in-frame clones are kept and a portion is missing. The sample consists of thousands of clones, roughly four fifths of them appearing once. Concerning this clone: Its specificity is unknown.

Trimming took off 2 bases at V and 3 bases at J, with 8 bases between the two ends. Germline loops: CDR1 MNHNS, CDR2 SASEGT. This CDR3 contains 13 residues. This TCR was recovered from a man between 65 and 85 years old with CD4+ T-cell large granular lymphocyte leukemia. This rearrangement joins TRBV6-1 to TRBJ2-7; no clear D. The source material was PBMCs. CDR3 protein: CASSEKGNYEQYF. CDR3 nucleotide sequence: TGTGCCAGCAGTGAAAAGGGAAACTACGAGCAGTACTTC.